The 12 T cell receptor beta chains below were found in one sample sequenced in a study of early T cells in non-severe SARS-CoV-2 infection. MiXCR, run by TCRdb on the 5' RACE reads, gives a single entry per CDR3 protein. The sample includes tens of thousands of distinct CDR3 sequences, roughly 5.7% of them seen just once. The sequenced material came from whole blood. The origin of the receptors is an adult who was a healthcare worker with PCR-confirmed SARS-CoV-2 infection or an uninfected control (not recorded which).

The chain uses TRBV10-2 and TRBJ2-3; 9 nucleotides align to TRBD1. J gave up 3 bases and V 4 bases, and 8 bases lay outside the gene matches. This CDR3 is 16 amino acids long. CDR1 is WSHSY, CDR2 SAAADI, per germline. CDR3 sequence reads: CASSADRGVSTDTQYF. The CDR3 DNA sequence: TGCGCCAGCAGTGCGGACAGGGGTGTTAGTACAGATACGCAGTATTTT.

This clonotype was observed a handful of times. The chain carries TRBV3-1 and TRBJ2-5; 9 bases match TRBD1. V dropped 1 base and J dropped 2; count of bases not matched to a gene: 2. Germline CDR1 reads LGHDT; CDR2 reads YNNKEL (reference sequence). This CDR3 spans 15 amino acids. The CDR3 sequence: CASSQGQGEQETQYF. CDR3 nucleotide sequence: TGTGCCAGCAGCCAAGGACAGGGGGAACAAGAGACCCAGTACTTC.

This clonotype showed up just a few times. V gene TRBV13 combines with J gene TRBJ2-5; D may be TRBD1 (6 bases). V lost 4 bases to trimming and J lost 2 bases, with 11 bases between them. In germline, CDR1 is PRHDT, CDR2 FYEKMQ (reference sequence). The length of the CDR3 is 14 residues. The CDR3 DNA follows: TGTGCCAGCAGCTCCGACAGGTTACAAGAGACCCAGTACTTC. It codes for CASSSDRLQETQYF.

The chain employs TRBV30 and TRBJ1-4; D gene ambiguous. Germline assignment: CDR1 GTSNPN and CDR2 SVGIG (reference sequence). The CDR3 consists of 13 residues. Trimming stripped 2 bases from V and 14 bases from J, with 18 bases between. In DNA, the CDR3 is TGTGCCTGGAGTAAGATAGCGGAGACACGTCTGTTTTTT. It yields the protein CAWSKIAETRLFF.

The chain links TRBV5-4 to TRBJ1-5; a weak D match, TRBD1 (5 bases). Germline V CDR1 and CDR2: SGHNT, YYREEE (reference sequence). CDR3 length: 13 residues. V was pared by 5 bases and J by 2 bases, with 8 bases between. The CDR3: CASSWGGNQPQHF. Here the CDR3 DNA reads TGTGCCAGCAGTTGGGGGGGCAATCAGCCCCAGCATTTT.

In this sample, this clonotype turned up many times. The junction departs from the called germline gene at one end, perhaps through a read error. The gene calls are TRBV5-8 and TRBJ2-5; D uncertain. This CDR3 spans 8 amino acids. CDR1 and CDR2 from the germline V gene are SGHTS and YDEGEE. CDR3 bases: TGTGCCAGCAGCTTTTCCGCCTTC. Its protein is CASSFSAF.

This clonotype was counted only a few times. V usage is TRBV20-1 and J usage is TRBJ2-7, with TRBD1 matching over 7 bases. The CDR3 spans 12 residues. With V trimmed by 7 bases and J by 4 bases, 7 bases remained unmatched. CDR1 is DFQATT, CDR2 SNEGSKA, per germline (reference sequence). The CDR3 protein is CSVTGTAYEQYF. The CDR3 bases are TGCAGTGTTACCGGGACAGCTTACGAGCAGTACTTC.

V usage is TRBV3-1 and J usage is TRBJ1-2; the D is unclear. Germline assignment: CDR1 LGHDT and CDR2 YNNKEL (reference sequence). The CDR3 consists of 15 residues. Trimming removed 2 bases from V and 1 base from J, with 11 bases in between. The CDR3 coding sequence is TGTGCCAGCAGCCAAAACAGAAAGAATAACTATGGCTACACCTTC. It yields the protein CASSQNRKNNYGYTF.

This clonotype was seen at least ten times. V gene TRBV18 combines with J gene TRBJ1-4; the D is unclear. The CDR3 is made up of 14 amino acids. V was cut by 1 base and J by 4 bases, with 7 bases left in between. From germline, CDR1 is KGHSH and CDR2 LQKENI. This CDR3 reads CASSPRQDNEKLFF. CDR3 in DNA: TGTGCCAGCTCACCACGGCAGGATAATGAAAAACTGTTTTTT.

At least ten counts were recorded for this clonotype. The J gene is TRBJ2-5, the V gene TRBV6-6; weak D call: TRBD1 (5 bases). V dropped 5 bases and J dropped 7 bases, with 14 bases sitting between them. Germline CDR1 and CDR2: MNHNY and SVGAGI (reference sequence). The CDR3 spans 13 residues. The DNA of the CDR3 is TGTGCCAGCAGTGTCTGGCAGCAGGGGACCCAGTACTTC. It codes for CASSVWQQGTQYF.

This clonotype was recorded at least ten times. This chain's CDR3 is CSVRGGYGYTF. Here the CDR3 DNA reads TGCAGTGTAAGAGGCGGGTATGGCTACACCTTC. The chain recombines TRBV20-1 with TRBJ1-2, with D hard to call. The germline V and J ends were trimmed by 7 bases and 5 bases, with 11 bases remaining between them. This CDR3 contains 11 residues. Germline V lookup: CDR1 DFQATT, CDR2 SNEGSKA (reference sequence).

Written as DNA, the CDR3 is TGTGCCAGCTCACCACTCATGGACACTAACTATGGCTACACCTTC. Translation gives CASSPLMDTNYGYTF. The chain is built from TRBV18 and TRBJ1-2; perhaps TRBD1 as D (5 bases). Trimming removed 1 base at V and 0 bases at J, with 9 bases between. This CDR3 has 15 amino acids. Germline CDR1 reads KGHSH; CDR2 reads LQKENI.